This paragraph reports one TCR beta chain. V gave up 3 bases and J gave up 7 bases, with 11 bases separating them. Germline V gene lookup returns CDR1 SGDLS and CDR2 YYNGEE. The CDR3 is 14 residues long. TCRdb reprocessed the reads via MiXCR and lists one record per CDR3 protein. The repertoire has about 360,000 distinct CDR3 sequences, around 18% of them found once; the top ten carry under 9%. These data are taken from a study of T cell repertoires in cytomegalovirus infection. The genes are TRBV9 and TRBJ1-6; no reliable D call. The sequencing sample was made of PBMCs. The receptor was derived from a human donor in good health (CMV status not recorded). Some clones in this sample may be carry-over from other donors' samples. The CDR3 nucleotides read TGTGCCAGCAGCGCGGACCCTAGGAATTCACCCCTCCACTTT. Translated, it gives CASSADPRNSPLHF. Full variable domain (missing parts from reference TRBV9 and TRBJ1-6): DSGVTQTPKHLITATGQRVTLRCSPRSGDLSVYWYQQSLDQGLQFLIQYYNGEERAKGNILERFSAQQFPDLHSELNLSSLELGDSALYFCASSADPRNSPLHFGNGTRLTVT.